These 5 T cell receptor beta chains were sequenced from one sample in a study of blood T cell repertoires in COVID-19. Clones were read by immunoSEQ multiplex PCR, and TCRdb kept only the in-frame ones, dropping some. The sample includes 310,000 or so clones, approximately 91% of them seen just once. The sample comprised peripheral blood. The origin of the receptors is a woman between 25 and 40 years old with COVID-19, enrolled during active disease.

This clone was observed a single time. This chain connects TRBV6-6 to TRBJ1-1, with TRBD1 matching 9 bases. The CDR3 runs to 14 residues. Germline CDR1 MNHNY, CDR2 SVGAGI (reference sequence). The J segment lost 8 bases and the V segment lost 3 bases, leaving 7 bases of the junction unmatched. Here the CDR3 DNA reads TGTGCCAGCAGTTATGGGAGGGACAGGGCCGAAGCTTTCTTT. This gives the protein CASSYGRDRAEAFF.

In this sample, this clone turned up once. The chain employs TRBV6-4 and TRBJ1-1, with D possibly being TRBD1 (5 bases). The CDR3 sequence is 13 residues long. CDR1 and CDR2 (germline): MRHNA, SNTAGT. Between the trimmed V and J ends, which lost 9 bases and 5 bases, there was a span of 16 bases. CDR3 loop: CARNLLDSTEAFF. Written as DNA, the CDR3 is TGTGCCAGGAATCTTTTAGACAGTACTGAAGCTTTCTTT.

The J gene is TRBJ2-5, the V gene TRBV5-1; 7 nucleotides line up with TRBD1. The germline CDR1 and CDR2 sequences are SGHRS and YFSETQ. The V and J ends lost 0 bases and 2 bases, in that order; junction bases with no gene match: 4. The CDR3 contains 15 residues. The CDR3 region has the DNA TGCGCCAGCAGCTTGGTGCCAGGGGGTCAAGAGACCCAGTACTTC. Encoded protein: CASSLVPGGQETQYF.

The V call is TRBV5-6, the J call TRBJ1-1; maybe TRBD1 (5 bases). The CDR3 loop spans 15 amino acids. The V gene's germline CDR1 is SGHDT and CDR2 YYEEEE. Trimming took off 5 bases at V and 4 bases at J, with 18 bases between the two ends. The CDR3 DNA follows: TGTGCCAGCAGTCCCTCGGTAGTTAGGGGCACTGAAGCTTTCTTT. It translates to CASSPSVVRGTEAFF.

V is TRBV6-5 and J is TRBJ1-1, with a possible D match to TRBD1 (5 bases). The CDR3 loop spans 15 amino acids. Germline loops: CDR1 MNHEY, CDR2 SVGAGI. V gave up 7 bases and J gave up 4 bases, with 19 bases separating them. CDR3 in DNA: TGTGCCAGCACCACTCACTCAGGGCAGGGCACTGAAGCTTTCTTT. As protein: CASTTHSGQGTEAFF.